The source of this T cell receptor (beta chain) is a study of radiotherapy plus CTLA-4 blockade in lung cancer (dated by TCRdb to about 2018). Looking at the study overall: Objective responses occurred in 15% to 20% of enrolled patients, and just over 30% achieved disease control.

CDR1 MNHEY and CDR2 SVGAGI were looked up in the germline V gene. From the cysteine through the phenylalanine, the CDR3 covers 14 amino acids. Just the 42-base CDR3 DNA is kept, in frame starting at base 1. Deletion took 1 base off V and 0 bases off J, with a span of 5 bases between the germline ends. Worth noting for this clone: Its antigen is currently not known. Base qualities are not provided; no much larger clone lies one nucleotide away.

Library preparation employed the immunoSEQ multiplex PCR assay. The table was pulled from immuneACCESS by TCRdb, which kept in-frame rearrangements only. Such tables lose some clones; where checked, under half of the loss comes from unresolved V genes, and the rest has no known cause. This sample gives more than 40,000 clones in total; approximately 76% of them show up just once. Approximately 10% of the sample is held by the ten biggest clonotypes. In this study, focal radiation therapy paired with CTLA-4 blockade (ipilimumab) was tested in patients who had chemo-refractory metastatic non-small-cell lung cancer. General study outcomes and caveats: After treatment with radiotherapy and ipilimumab, TCR clones that originated in tumors expanded in peripheral blood. The strongest predictors of response were reported to be early dynamic shifts in blood T cell clones along with a rise in serum interferon-beta following radiation.

The sequenced sample was peripheral blood, obtained from a patient treated with radiotherapy plus ipilimumab. The TCR sequence derives from a human donor with non-small cell lung cancer who had stable disease on radiotherapy plus ipilimumab. The chain uses TRBV6-5 and TRBJ2-3; no D gene call is confident. At the DNA level, the sequence is TGTGCCAGCAGTTACTTACGCAGCACAGATACGCAGTATTTT. The encoded protein is CASSYLRSTDTQYF.